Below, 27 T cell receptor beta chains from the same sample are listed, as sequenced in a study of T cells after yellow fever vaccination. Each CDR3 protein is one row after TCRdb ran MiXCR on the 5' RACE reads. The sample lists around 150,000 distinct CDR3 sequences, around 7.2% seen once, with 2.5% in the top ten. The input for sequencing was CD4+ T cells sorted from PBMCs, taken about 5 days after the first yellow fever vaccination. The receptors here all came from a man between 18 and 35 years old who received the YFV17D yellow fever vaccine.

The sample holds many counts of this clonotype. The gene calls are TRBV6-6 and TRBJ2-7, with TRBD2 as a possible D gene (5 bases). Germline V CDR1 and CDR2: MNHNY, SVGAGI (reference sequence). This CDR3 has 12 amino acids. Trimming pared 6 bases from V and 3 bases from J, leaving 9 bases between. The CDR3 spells CASSQEGYEQYV. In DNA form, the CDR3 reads TGTGCCAGCAGCCAAGAGGGCTACGAGCAGTACGTC.

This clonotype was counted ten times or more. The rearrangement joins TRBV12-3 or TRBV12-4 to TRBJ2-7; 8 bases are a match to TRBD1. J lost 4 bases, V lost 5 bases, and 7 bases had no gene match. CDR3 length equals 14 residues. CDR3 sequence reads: CASSPRTGRYEQYF. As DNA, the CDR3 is TGTGCCAGCAGTCCTCGGACAGGGAGGTACGAGCAGTACTTC.

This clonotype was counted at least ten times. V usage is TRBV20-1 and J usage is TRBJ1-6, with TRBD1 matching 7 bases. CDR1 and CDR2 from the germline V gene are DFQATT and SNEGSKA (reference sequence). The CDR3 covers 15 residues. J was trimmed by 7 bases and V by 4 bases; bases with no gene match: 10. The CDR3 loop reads CSANLMGQPNSPLHF. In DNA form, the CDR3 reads TGCAGTGCTAATTTGATGGGACAGCCGAATTCACCCCTCCACTTT.

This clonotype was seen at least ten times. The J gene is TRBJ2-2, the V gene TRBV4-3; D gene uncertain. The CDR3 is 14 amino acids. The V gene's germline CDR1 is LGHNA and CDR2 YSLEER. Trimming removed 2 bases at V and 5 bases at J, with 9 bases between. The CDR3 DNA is TGCGCCAGCAGCCAACGTCTTGGGACCGGGGAGCTGTTTTTT. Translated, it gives CASSQRLGTGELFF.

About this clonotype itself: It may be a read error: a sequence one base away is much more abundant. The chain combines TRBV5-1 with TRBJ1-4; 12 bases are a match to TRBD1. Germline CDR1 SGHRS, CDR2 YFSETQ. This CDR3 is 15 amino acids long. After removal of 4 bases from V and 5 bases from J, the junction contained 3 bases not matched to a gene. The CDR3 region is CASSSGTGGNEKLFF. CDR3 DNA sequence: TGCGCCAGCAGCAGTGGGACAGGGGGCAATGAAAAACTGTTTTTT.

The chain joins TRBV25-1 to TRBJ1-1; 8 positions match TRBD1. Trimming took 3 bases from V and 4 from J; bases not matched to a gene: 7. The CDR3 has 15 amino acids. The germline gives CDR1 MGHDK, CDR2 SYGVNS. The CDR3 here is CASSDQGQESTEAFF. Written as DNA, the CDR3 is TGTGCCAGCAGTGATCAGGGACAGGAGAGCACTGAAGCTTTCTTT.

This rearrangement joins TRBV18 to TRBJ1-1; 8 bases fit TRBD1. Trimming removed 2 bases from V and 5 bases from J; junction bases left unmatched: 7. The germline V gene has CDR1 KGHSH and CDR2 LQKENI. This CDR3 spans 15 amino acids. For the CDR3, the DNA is TGTGCCAGCTCACCAGGTGGACAGGGTCGGACTGAAGCTTTCTTT. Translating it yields CASSPGGQGRTEAFF.

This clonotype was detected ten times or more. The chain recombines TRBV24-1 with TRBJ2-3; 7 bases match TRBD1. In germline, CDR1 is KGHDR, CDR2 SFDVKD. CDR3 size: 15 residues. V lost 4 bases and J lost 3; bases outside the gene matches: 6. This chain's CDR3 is CATSETGTGTDTQYF. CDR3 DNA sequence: TGTGCCACCAGTGAGACAGGGACGGGGACAGATACGCAGTATTTT.

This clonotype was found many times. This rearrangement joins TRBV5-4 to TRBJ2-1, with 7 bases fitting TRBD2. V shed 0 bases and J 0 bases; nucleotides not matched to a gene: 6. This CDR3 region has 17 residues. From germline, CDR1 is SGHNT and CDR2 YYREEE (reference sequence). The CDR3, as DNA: TGTGCCAGCAGCTTGGTTTCTAGCGGTGACTCCTACAATGAGCAGTTCTTC. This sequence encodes CASSLVSSGDSYNEQFF.

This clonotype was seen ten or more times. The CDR3 DNA reads TGTGCCACCAGCCAAGAGAAGACAGGCGAGACGAACACTGAAGCTTTCTTT. It encodes CATSQEKTGETNTEAFF. The chain recombines TRBV15 with TRBJ1-1, with TRBD1 as a possible D gene (6 bases). The CDR3 consists of 17 residues. Per germline, CDR1 LNHNV and CDR2 YYDKDF (reference sequence). V was shortened by 5 bases and J by 1 base, with 20 bases between the two germline ends.

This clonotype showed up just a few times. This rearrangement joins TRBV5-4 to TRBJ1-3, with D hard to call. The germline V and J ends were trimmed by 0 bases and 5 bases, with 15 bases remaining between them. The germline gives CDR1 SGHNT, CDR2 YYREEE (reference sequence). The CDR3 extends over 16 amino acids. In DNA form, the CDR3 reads TGTGCCAGCAGCTTGGTCGACATGTCCGGGCGAAACACCATATATTTT. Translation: CASSLVDMSGRNTIYF.

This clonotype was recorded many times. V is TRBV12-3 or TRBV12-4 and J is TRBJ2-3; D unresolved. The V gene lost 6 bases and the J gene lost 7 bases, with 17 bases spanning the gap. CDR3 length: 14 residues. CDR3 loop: CASSPLMDSNTQYF. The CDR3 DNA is TGTGCCAGCAGCCCCCTAATGGATTCGAATACGCAGTATTTT.

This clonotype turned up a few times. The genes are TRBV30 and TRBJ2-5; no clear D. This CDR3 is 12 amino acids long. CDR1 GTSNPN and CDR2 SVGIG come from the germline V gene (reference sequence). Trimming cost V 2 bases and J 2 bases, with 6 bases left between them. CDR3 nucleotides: TGTGCCTGGAGTATAGGGCAAGAGACCCAGTACTTC. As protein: CAWSIGQETQYF.

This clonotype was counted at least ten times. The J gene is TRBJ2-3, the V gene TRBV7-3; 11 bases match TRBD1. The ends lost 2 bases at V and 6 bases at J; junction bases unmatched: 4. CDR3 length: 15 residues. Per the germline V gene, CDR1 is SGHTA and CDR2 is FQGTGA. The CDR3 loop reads CASSLGQGAWDTQYF. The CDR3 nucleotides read TGTGCCAGCAGCTTAGGACAGGGGGCATGGGATACGCAGTATTTT. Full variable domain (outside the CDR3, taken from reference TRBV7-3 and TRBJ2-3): GAGVSQTPSNKVTEKGKYVELRCDPISGHTALYWYRQSLGQGPEFLIYFQGTGAADDSGLPNDRFFAVRPEGSVSTLKIQRTERGDSAVYLCASSLGQGAWDTQYFGPGTRLTVL.

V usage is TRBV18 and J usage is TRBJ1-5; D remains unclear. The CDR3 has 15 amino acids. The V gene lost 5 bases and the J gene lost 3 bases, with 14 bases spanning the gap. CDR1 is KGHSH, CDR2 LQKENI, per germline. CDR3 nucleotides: TGTGCCAGCTCAACCAATCCGGGAACCAATCAGCCCCAGCATTTT. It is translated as CASSTNPGTNQPQHF.

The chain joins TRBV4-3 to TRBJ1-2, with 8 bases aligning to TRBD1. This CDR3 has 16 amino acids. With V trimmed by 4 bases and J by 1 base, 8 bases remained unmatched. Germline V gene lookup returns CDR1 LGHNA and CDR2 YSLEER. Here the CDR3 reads CASSRRGTGLNYGYTF. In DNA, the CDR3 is TGCGCCAGCAGCCGGCGTGGGACAGGTCTTAACTATGGCTACACCTTC.

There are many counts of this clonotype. The CDR3 DNA follows: TGTGCCAGCAGCCAAGGCCGGGCAGGAGAGACCCAGTACTTC. Encoded protein: CASSQGRAGETQYF. The chain is built from TRBV4-2 and TRBJ2-5; D unclear. Deletions cut 1 base from V and 4 bases from J, with 10 bases between. CDR1 and CDR2 (germline): LGHNA, YNFKEQ. The CDR3 is 14 amino acids.

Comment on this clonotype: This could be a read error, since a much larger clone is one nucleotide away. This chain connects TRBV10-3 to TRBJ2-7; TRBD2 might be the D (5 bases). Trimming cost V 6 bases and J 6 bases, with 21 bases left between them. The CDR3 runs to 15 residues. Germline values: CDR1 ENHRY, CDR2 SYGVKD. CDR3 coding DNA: TGTGCCATCAGCGGGAACCCCGGCATAGCCTCCGAGCAGTACTTC. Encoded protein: CAISGNPGIASEQYF.

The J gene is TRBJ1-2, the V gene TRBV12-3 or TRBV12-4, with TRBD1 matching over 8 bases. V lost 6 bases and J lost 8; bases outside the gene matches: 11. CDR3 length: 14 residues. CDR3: CASSSHGQGGGYTF. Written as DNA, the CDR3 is TGTGCCAGCAGCAGTCACGGACAGGGTGGCGGCTACACCTTC.

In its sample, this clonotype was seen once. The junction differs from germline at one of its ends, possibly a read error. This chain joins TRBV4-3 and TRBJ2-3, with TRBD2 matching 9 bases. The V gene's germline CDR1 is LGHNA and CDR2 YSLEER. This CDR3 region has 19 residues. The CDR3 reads CDSSQARGGGGEVGYTQYF. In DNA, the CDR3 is TGCGACAGCAGCCAAGCTCGAGGCGGGGGGGGAGAAGTGGGATATACGCAGTATTTT.

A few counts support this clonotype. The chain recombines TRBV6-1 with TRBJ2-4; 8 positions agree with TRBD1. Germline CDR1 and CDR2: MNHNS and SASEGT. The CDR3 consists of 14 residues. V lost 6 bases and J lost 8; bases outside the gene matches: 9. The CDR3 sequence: CASRPQGDADIQYF. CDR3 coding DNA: TGTGCCAGCAGGCCACAGGGGGACGCGGACATTCAGTACTTC.

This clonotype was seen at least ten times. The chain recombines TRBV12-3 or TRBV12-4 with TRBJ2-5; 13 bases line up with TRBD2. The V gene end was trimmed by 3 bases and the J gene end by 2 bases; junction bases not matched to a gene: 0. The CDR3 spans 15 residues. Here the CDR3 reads CASSLGLAGQETQYF. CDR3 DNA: TGTGCCAGCAGTTTGGGACTAGCGGGGCAAGAGACCCAGTACTTC.

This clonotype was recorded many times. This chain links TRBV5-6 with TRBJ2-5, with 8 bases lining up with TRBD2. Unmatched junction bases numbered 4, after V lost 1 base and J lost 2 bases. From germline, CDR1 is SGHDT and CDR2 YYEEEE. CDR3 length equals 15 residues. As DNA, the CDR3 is TGTGCCAGCAGCTTGCCGGGGGGGAGTCAAGAGACCCAGTACTTC. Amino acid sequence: CASSLPGGSQETQYF.

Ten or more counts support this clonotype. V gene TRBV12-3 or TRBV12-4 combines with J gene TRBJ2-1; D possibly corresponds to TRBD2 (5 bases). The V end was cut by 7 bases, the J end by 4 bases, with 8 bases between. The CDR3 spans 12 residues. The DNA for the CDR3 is TGTGCCAGCACCGCGGGTTACAATGAGCAGTTCTTC. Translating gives CASTAGYNEQFF.

CDR3 in DNA: TGTGCCAGCAGCTTCTTCGACAGGACCTATGGCTACACCTTC. Translating it yields CASSFFDRTYGYTF. V gene TRBV7-2 combines with J gene TRBJ1-2, with D perhaps matching TRBD1 (6 bases). This CDR3 region has 14 residues. The V gene's germline CDR1 is SGHTA and CDR2 FQGNSA. Trimming removed 3 bases at V and 4 bases at J, with 12 bases between.

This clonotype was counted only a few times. CDR3: CASSSSLSLAMETQYF. DNA of the CDR3: TGCGCCAGCAGCTCGTCCCTATCCTTAGCGATGGAGACCCAGTACTTC. The chain employs TRBV5-1 and TRBJ2-5; the D gene is possibly TRBD2 (5 bases). Germline values: CDR1 SGHRS, CDR2 YFSETQ. The CDR3 consists of 16 residues. V was clipped by 3 bases and J by 5 bases, with 20 bases between them.

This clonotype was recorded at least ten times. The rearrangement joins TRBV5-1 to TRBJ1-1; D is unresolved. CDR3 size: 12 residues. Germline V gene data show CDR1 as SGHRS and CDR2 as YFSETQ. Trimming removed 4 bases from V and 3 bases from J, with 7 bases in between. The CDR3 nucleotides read TGCGCCAGCAGCGCCCCCGACACTGAAGCTTTCTTT. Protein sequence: CASSAPDTEAFF.